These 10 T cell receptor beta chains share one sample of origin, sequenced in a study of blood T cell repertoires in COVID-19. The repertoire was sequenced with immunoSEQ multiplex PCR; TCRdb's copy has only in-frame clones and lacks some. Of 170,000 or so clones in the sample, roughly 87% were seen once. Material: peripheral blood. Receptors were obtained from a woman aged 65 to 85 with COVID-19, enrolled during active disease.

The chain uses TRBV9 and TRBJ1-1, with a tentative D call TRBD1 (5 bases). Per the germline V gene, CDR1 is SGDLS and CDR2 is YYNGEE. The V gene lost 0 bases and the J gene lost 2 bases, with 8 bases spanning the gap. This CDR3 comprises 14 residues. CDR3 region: CASSVVGVNTEAFF. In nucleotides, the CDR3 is TGTGCCAGCAGCGTAGTAGGGGTAAACACTGAAGCTTTCTTT.

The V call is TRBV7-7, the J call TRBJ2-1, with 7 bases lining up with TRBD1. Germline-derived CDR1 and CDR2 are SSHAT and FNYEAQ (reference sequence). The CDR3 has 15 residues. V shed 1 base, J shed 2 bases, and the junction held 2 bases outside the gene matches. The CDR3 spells CASSLDRGAYNEQFF. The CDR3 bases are TGTGCCAGCAGCTTAGACAGGGGTGCCTACAATGAGCAGTTCTTC.

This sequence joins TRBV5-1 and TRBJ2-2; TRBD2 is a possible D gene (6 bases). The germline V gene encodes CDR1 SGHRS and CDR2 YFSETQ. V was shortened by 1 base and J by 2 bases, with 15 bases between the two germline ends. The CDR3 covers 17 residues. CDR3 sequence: CASSLKPVGGNTGELFF. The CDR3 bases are TGCGCCAGCAGCTTGAAACCGGTGGGAGGAAACACCGGGGAGCTGTTTTTT.

CDR3 coding DNA: TGTGCCAGCTCACCCGACGGGACAGGTACCTACGAGCAGTACTTC. Residues: CASSPDGTGTYEQYF. The chain has TRBV18 and TRBJ2-7; 8 bases are a match to TRBD1. V shed 3 bases and J 2 bases; nucleotides not matched to a gene: 6. The CDR3 sequence is 15 residues long. Germline V gene sequence: CDR1 KGHSH, CDR2 LQKENI.

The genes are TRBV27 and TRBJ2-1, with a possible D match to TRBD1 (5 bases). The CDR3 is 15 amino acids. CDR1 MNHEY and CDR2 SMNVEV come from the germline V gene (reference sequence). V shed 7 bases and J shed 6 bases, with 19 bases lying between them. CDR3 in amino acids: CASTSYALGVNEQFF. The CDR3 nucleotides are TGTGCCAGCACCTCATACGCCCTAGGGGTCAATGAGCAGTTCTTC.

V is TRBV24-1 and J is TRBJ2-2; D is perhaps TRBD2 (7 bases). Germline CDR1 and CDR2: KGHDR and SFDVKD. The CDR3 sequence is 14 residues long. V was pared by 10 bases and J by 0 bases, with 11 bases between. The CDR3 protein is CATAGHTNTGELFF. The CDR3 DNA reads TGTGCCACAGCGGGACACACGAACACCGGGGAGCTGTTTTTT.

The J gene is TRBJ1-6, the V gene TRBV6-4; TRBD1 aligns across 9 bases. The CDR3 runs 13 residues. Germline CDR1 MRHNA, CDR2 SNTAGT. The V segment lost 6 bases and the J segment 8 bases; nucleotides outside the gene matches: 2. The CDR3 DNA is TGTGCCAGCAGGCGGACAGGGGATTCACCCCTCCACTTT. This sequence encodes CASRRTGDSPLHF.

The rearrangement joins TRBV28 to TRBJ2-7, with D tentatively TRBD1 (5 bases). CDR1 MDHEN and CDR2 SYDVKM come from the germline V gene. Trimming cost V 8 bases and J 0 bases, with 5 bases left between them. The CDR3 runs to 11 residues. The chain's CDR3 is CASDSSYEQYF. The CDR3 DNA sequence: TGTGCCAGCGACAGCTCCTACGAGCAGTACTTC.

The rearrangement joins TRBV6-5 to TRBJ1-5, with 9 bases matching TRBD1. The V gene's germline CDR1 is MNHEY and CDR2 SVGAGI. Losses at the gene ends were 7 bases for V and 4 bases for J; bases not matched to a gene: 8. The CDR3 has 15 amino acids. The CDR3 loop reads CASTFGTGLNQPQHF. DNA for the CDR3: TGTGCCAGCACTTTCGGGACAGGGCTTAATCAGCCCCAGCATTTT.

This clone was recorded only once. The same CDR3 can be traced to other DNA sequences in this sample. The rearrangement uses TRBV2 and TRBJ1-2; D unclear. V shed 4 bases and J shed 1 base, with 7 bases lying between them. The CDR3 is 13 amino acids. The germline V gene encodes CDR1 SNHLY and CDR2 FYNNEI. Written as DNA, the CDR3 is TGTGCCAGCAGTGGAACGGTTAACTATGGCTACACCTTC. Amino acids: CASSGTVNYGYTF.